Shown below are 27 T cell receptor beta chains from a single sample sequenced in a study of CXCR3-negative and CXCR3-positive naive CD8 T cells (dated by TCRdb to the late 2010s). Sequencer: NextSeq 550. The Human TCR Profiling Kit (MiLaboratory) was used to prepare UMI-labeled 5' RACE TRB cDNA libraries. After reprocessing by TCRdb, each CDR3 protein sequence is one entry, and no DNA is given. The sample's records list 100,000 to 150,000 distinct CDR3 sequences. The ten largest clones capture 0.29% of the sample. Sequences were obtained from naive CXCR3- CD8+ T cells from blood. What the cell subset or site label conveys for this sample: CD45RO-CCR7+CD27+CD95- naive CD8+ T cells lacking CXCR3 (TNR3-). The receptor set was obtained from a human donor in good health. Some clones in this sample may be carry-over from other donors' samples.

This chain links TRBV5-5 with TRBJ2-5. The V gene's germline CDR1 is SGHKS and CDR2 YYEKEE (reference sequence). This CDR3 is 14 amino acids long. The CDR3 region is CASSLGDVGETQYF. Filled out from reference TRBV5-5 and TRBJ2-5, the complete variable domain reads DAGVTQSPTHLIKTRGQQVTLRCSPISGHKSVSWYQQVLGQGPQFIFQYYEKEERGRGNFPDRFSARQFPNYSSELNVNALLLGDSALYLCASSLGDVGETQYFGPGTRLLVL.

The CDR3 sequence: CASSLYSEAENEQFF. The chain combines TRBV5-1 with TRBJ2-1. This CDR3 is 15 amino acids long. CDR1 is SGHRS, CDR2 YFSETQ, per germline.

The CDR3 region is CASSSQDGSTDTQYF. J is TRBJ2-3 and V is TRBV5-1. The CDR3 consists of 15 residues. CDR1 is SGHRS and CDR2 is YFSETQ in the germline V gene.

The chain combines TRBV29-1 with TRBJ1-5. This CDR3 has 12 amino acids. Germline CDR1 and CDR2: SQVTM and ANQGSEA. The CDR3 protein is CSVADGSSSLHF.

This chain uses TRBV15 with TRBJ2-3. The length of the CDR3 is 16 residues. CDR1 and CDR2 (germline): LNHNV, YYDKDF (reference sequence). This CDR3 reads CATSREWSWGFDTQYF.

J is TRBJ2-7 and V is TRBV5-1; the D call from TCRdb, TRBD1, cannot be confirmed without DNA. Germline CDR1 and CDR2: SGHRS and YFSETQ. The CDR3 totals 15 residues. The CDR3: CASSLGRDIPYEQYF.

V and J are TRBV29-1 and TRBJ2-3; TCRdb gives TRBD1 as the D gene, but with no DNA this cannot be confirmed. Looked up from germline, CDR1 is SQVTM and CDR2 is ANQGSEA. This CDR3 contains 15 residues. The CDR3 here is CSVDSIDRGEDTQYF.

The chain carries TRBV4-2 and TRBJ2-2; TCRdb outputs TRBD2, but without DNA this stays unchecked. Germline V gene data show CDR1 as LGHNA and CDR2 as YNFKEQ. This CDR3 has 17 residues. The CDR3 reads CASSQARGRYDTGELFF.

The chain carries TRBV29-1 and TRBJ2-7. The CDR3 runs to 12 residues. Germline loops: CDR1 SQVTM, CDR2 ANQGSEA. The CDR3 here is CSVEDLGNEQYF.

The chain carries TRBV28 and TRBJ2-1. The length of the CDR3 is 13 residues. Germline V CDR1 and CDR2: MDHEN, SYDVKM. The CDR3 is CASRGPSYNEQFF.

J is TRBJ2-3 and V is TRBV5-1; without DNA, the TCRdb call of TRBD1 cannot be checked. The CDR3 is 15 amino acids. Germline loops: CDR1 SGHRS, CDR2 YFSETQ. The CDR3 loop reads CASSPGRRSTDTQYF.

V is TRBV12-3 or TRBV12-4 and J is TRBJ2-4; the D call from TCRdb, TRBD2, cannot be confirmed without DNA. There are 17 residues in the CDR3. CDR3 sequence: CASSLSSGGASKNIQYF.

The chain joins TRBV12-3 or TRBV12-4 to TRBJ1-1; TCRdb's assignment of TRBD1 cannot be checked, as there is no DNA. The CDR3 is 14 amino acids. The CDR3 here is CASSPGGIETEAFF.

The chain links TRBV6-6 to TRBJ2-7; with no DNA, the TCRdb D assignment of TRBD1 cannot be verified. The germline V gene encodes CDR1 MNHNY and CDR2 SVGAGI (reference sequence). CDR3 length: 13 residues. This CDR3 is CASLPALGYEQYF.

The gene calls are TRBV7-2 and TRBJ2-3; the TCRdb call, TRBD2, lacks DNA for checking. This CDR3 has 15 amino acids. Germline lookup yields CDR1 SGHTA and CDR2 FQGNSA. CDR3 amino acids: CASSFLASGSDTQYF.

V usage is TRBV9 and J usage is TRBJ1-2. The germline V gene has CDR1 SGDLS and CDR2 YYNGEE. The CDR3 sequence is 11 residues long. The CDR3 here is CASSYGRDYTF.

V is TRBV20-1 and J is TRBJ1-1; TCRdb picks TRBD1, but there is no DNA to check that call. This CDR3 contains 11 residues. CDR1 and CDR2 (germline): DFQATT, SNEGSKA (reference sequence). The CDR3 here is CSARGSLEAFF.

The chain is built from TRBV12-3 or TRBV12-4 and TRBJ1-1; lacking DNA, the TRBD1 call made by TCRdb goes unchecked. The CDR3 is 14 residues long. CDR3 loop: CASSWTGRNTEAFF.

The CDR3 spells CASNRDSGEQPQHF. This chain uses TRBV28 with TRBJ1-5; no DNA is available, so the TRBD1 call from TCRdb remains unchecked. The CDR3 has 14 residues. Germline V lookup: CDR1 MDHEN, CDR2 SYDVKM.

The CDR3 sequence is CASTEPLAGGPLYYEQYF. This chain joins TRBV10-2 and TRBJ2-7; TCRdb designates TRBD2, a call that cannot be tested without DNA. The CDR3 runs 18 residues. Germline CDR1 is WSHSY and CDR2 is SAAADI.

The CDR3 region is CASSLVGQGSHEQYF. The chain carries TRBV7-9 and TRBJ2-7; the D call of TRBD1 rests on TCRdb alone, since no DNA is present to check it. This CDR3 comprises 15 residues. Germline V CDR1 and CDR2: SEHNR, FQNEAQ (reference sequence).

The chain has TRBV15 and TRBJ2-7. Germline V gives CDR1 LNHNV, CDR2 YYDKDF (reference sequence). There are 16 residues in the CDR3. CDR3 residues: CATSTLQKDGSYEQYF. The variable domain in full, completed from reference TRBV15 and TRBJ2-7, reads DAMVIQNPRYQVTQFGKPVTLSCSQTLNHNVMYWYQQKSSQAPKLLFHYYDKDFNNEADTPDNFQSRRPNTSFCFLDIRSPGLGDTAMYLCATSTLQKDGSYEQYFGPGTRLTVT.

The J gene is TRBJ2-7, the V gene TRBV27; as DNA is missing, the TRBD1 call by TCRdb cannot be tested. The CDR3 runs 14 residues. CDR1 is MNHEY, CDR2 SMNVEV, per germline (reference sequence). CDR3 in amino acids: CASSLSTRGGEQYF.

This chain connects TRBV20-1 to TRBJ2-1; TCRdb proposes TRBD2, but this gene call is untestable without DNA. The CDR3 consists of 18 residues. The germline V gene has CDR1 DFQATT and CDR2 SNEGSKA (reference sequence). CDR3 in amino acids: CSARDLRLAGTSGNEQFF.

V and J are TRBV4-1 and TRBJ1-5; TCRdb gives TRBD1 as the D gene, but with no DNA this cannot be confirmed. The CDR3 loop spans 16 amino acids. The germline V gene has CDR1 MGHRA and CDR2 YSYEKL. The CDR3 spells CASSHSTGVGNQPQHF.

This chain uses TRBV28 with TRBJ1-1; there is no DNA to check the TCRdb D call of TRBD1. Germline V gives CDR1 MDHEN, CDR2 SYDVKM. This CDR3 has 15 amino acids. Here the CDR3 reads CASSPRGVRDTEAFF.

The V call is TRBV3-1, the J call TRBJ2-2; TCRdb lists TRBD2, though no DNA is available to test this call. This CDR3 has 17 residues. Per the germline V gene, CDR1 is LGHDT and CDR2 is YNNKEL (reference sequence). The CDR3 here is CASLGLGGARHTGELFF.